This T cell receptor beta chain was identified in a study of cytomegalovirus exposure and HLA in healthy donors. In the study overall: Samples from HLA-typed donors yielded around 85 million unique TCRs in an early data release.

This CDR3 region has 16 residues. V was clipped by 3 bases and J by 8 bases; unmatched bases: 15. Germline values: CDR1 SGHTA, CDR2 FQGNSA. Points from the study as a whole: Analysis performed later found about 18,000 TCR beta sequences associated with HLA alleles at 0.05 false discovery rate. CMV serostatus was the only immune exposure information that was available. In a later analysis, HLA-C alleles had the fewest associated TCRs, DRB1 alleles the most.

Worth noting for this clone: Its matching antigen is unknown.

PCR primers comprised 60 Vbeta and 13 Jbeta primers. Profiled with immunoSEQ multiplex PCR; TCRdb holds only in-frame clones, not every one. The data contain approximately 190,000 clones, around 81% of them singletons. The chain has TRBV7-2 and TRBJ1-2; 7 nucleotides align to TRBD1. Sequenced material: PBMCs. This TCR derives from a woman under 30 in good health and CMV-seropositive. This chain's CDR3 is CASSLGYSQGSRGYTF. CDR3 DNA sequence: TGTGCCAGCAGCTTGGGATACTCACAGGGGAGTAGAGGCTACACCTTC.